Following are 13 T cell receptor beta chains from one sample sequenced in a study of response to subunit inactivated influenza vaccine. From the RT-PCR reads, TCRdb called clonotypes with MiXCR, one entry per CDR3 protein. This sample has 300,000 to 350,000 distinct CDR3 sequences, with around a fifth found just once. The sequencing used PBMCs from blood, collected roughly 20 months after vaccination. The receptors were sampled from a man aged 45 to 70 who received an inactivated influenza vaccine.

This rearrangement joins TRBV5-6 to TRBJ2-3, with 8 bases aligning to TRBD2. Germline V CDR1 and CDR2: SGHDT, YYEEEE. The CDR3 has 15 residues. The ends lost 0 bases at V and 7 bases at J; junction bases unmatched: 7. As DNA, the CDR3 is TGTGCCAGCAGCTTGGATCTACCGGGGGGGAATACGCAGTATTTT. Protein product: CASSLDLPGGNTQYF. Filled out from reference TRBV5-6 and TRBJ2-3, the complete variable domain reads DAGVTQSPTHLIKTRGQQVTLRCSPKSGHDTVSWYQQALGQGPQFIFQYYEEEERQRGNFPDRFSGHQFPNYSSELNVNALLLGDSALYLCASSLDLPGGNTQYFGPGTRLTVL.

A word on this clonotype: One base away lies a much larger clone, so this may be a sequencing read error. The rearrangement joins TRBV19 to TRBJ1-2, with D maybe TRBD1 (5 bases). Trimming removed 4 bases from V and 4 bases from J, with 7 bases in between. Germline CDR1 reads LNHDA; CDR2 reads SQIVND (reference sequence). CDR3 size: 12 residues. CDR3 sequence (DNA): TGTGCCAGTAGTAGGGACGTCTATGGCTACACCTTC. Amino acid sequence: CASSRDVYGYTF.

The rearrangement links TRBV20-1 to TRBJ1-1, with D unclear. Germline-derived CDR1 and CDR2 are DFQATT and SNEGSKA (reference sequence). V was clipped by 8 bases and J by 1 base, with 8 bases between them. The CDR3 runs to 11 residues. CDR3 loop: CSPLWNTEAFF. CDR3 in DNA: TGCAGTCCCCTGTGGAACACTGAAGCTTTCTTT.

This clonotype appeared a few times. The genes are TRBV27 and TRBJ1-5; 7 bases are a match to TRBD1. Germline-derived CDR1 and CDR2 are MNHEY and SMNVEV (reference sequence). The CDR3 is made up of 16 amino acids. V shed 8 bases, J shed 1 base, and the junction held 11 bases outside the gene matches. The CDR3 coding sequence is TGTGCCAGCCGGGGGGGAGGGGGCGGAAGCAATCAGCCCCAGCATTTT. It translates to CASRGGGGGSNQPQHF.

This clonotype occurred a few times. The chain combines TRBV29-1 with TRBJ1-2; D gene unclear. The CDR3 is 12 residues long. The V end was cut by 5 bases, the J end by 0 bases, with 7 bases between. Germline V lookup: CDR1 SQVTM, CDR2 ANQGSEA. CDR3 amino acids: CSVTNANYGYTF. The CDR3 nucleotides read TGCAGCGTTACCAATGCTAACTATGGCTACACCTTC.

In this sample, this clonotype turned up a few times. The chain joins TRBV28 to TRBJ1-4; TRBD1 matches 10 bases. Germline assignment: CDR1 MDHEN and CDR2 SYDVKM. The CDR3 sequence is 12 residues long. V dropped 8 bases and J dropped 11; count of bases not matched to a gene: 5. The CDR3 region is CASLTGGSKLFF. The CDR3 nucleotides read TGTGCCAGCCTGACAGGGGGCTCGAAACTGTTTTTT.

The genes are TRBV20-1 and TRBJ1-6, with 7 bases matching TRBD1. The V gene's germline CDR1 is DFQATT and CDR2 SNEGSKA (reference sequence). This CDR3 is built from 14 residues. V trimming: 3 bases; J trimming: 9 bases; junction bases outside the gene matches: 8. CDR3 DNA: TGCAGTGCTAGGGGTACAGGGGTCCCTTCACCCCTCCACTTT. The encoded protein is CSARGTGVPSPLHF.

This clonotype was counted only a few times. The chain joins TRBV28 to TRBJ2-1; D is perhaps TRBD2 (5 bases). V lost 4 bases and J 6 bases, leaving 16 bases between the germline ends. The germline V gene has CDR1 MDHEN and CDR2 SYDVKM. This CDR3 contains 15 residues. The CDR3 DNA sequence: TGTGCCAGCAGTTCCCCTACTAGGATTTTCAATGAGCAGTTCTTC. Its translation is CASSSPTRIFNEQFF.

As for this clonotype: A clone one base away is much larger, so this may be a read error. The chain joins TRBV7-9 to TRBJ1-2; D may be TRBD1 (6 bases). The germline CDR1 and CDR2 sequences are SEHNR and FQNEAQ (reference sequence). The CDR3 loop spans 16 amino acids. The germline V and J ends were trimmed by 4 bases and 0 bases, with 15 bases remaining between them. In DNA, the CDR3 is TGTGCCAGCAGCTCAACTGTCCGACAGGCTAACTATGGCTACACCTTC. Protein: CASSSTVRQANYGYTF.

The V and J genes are TRBV25-1 and TRBJ2-4; TRBD2 agrees at 10 bases. CDR3 length: 17 residues. Trimming took 0 bases from V and 6 from J; bases not matched to a gene: 8. Germline V gene sequence: CDR1 MGHDK, CDR2 SYGVNS. CDR3: CASSEYGSGRFRNIQYF. CDR3 nucleotides: TGTGCCAGCAGTGAATATGGTAGCGGGAGGTTTAGAAACATTCAGTACTTC.

This sequence joins TRBV20-1 and TRBJ2-7; 13 bases are shared with TRBD2. CDR1 is DFQATT and CDR2 is SNEGSKA in the germline V gene (reference sequence). V lost 3 bases, J lost 3 bases, and 5 bases stayed unmatched. The CDR3 extends over 15 amino acids. CDR3 sequence: CSASGTSGDHYEQYF. In nucleotides, the CDR3 is TGCAGTGCTAGCGGGACTAGCGGGGACCACTACGAGCAGTACTTC.

V and J are TRBV7-9 and TRBJ2-5, with TRBD2 identical over 8 bases. The V gene end was trimmed by 3 bases and the J gene end by 3 bases; junction bases not matched to a gene: 6. Per germline, CDR1 SEHNR and CDR2 FQNEAQ (reference sequence). This CDR3 has 15 residues. The CDR3 here is CASSFPGTREETQYF. As DNA, the CDR3 is TGTGCCAGCAGCTTCCCCGGGACTAGGGAAGAGACCCAGTACTTC.

A few counts support this clonotype. The chain combines TRBV28 with TRBJ1-1; D gene ambiguous. V lost 6 bases to trimming and J lost 13 bases, with 12 bases between them. In germline, CDR1 is MDHEN, CDR2 SYDVKM. The CDR3 is 10 residues long. The CDR3 loop reads CASSDLRLFF. The CDR3 DNA follows: TGTGCCAGCAGCGATTTACGTCTTTTCTTT.